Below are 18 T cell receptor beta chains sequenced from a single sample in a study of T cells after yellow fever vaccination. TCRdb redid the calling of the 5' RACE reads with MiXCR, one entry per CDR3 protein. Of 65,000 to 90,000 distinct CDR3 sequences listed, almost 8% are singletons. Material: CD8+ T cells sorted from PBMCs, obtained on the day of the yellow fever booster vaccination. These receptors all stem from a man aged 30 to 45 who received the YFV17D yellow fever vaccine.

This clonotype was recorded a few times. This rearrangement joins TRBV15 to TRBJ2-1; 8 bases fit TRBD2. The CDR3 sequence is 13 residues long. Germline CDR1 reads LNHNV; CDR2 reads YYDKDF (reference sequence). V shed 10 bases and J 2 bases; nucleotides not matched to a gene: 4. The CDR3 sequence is CANNSGTYNEQFF. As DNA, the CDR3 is TGTGCCAATAATAGCGGGACCTACAATGAGCAGTTCTTC. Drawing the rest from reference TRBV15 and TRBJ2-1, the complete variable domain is DAMVIQNPRYQVTQFGKPVTLSCSQTLNHNVMYWYQQKSSQAPKLLFHYYDKDFNNEADTPDNFQSRRPNTSFCFLDIRSPGLGDTAMYLCANNSGTYNEQFFGPGTRLTVL.

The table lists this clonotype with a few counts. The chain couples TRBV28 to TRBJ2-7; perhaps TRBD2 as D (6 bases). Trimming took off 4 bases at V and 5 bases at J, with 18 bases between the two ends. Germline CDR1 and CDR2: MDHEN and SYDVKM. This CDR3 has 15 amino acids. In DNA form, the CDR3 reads TGTGCCAGCAGTTCCCCCGGGACTTCCTTTGACGAGCAGTACTTC. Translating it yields CASSSPGTSFDEQYF.

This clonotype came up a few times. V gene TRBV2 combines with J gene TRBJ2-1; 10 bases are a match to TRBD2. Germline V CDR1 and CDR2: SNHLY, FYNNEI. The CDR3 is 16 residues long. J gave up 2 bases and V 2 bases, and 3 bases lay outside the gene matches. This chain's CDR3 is CASSELSGRAYNEQFF. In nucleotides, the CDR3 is TGTGCCAGCAGTGAACTGAGCGGGAGGGCCTACAATGAGCAGTTCTTC.

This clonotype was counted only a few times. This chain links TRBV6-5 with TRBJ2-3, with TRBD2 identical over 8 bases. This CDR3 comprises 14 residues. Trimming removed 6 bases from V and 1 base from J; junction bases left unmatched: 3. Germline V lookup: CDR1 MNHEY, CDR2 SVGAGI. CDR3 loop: CASRTTSGTDTQYF. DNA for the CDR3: TGTGCCAGCAGGACGACTAGCGGCACAGATACGCAGTATTTT.

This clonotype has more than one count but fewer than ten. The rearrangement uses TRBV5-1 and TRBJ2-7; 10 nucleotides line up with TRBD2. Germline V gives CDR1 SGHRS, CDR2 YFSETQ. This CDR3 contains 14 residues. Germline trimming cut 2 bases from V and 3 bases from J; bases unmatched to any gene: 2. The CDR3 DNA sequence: TGCGCCAGCAGCTTTTCTAGCGGGAGCTACGAGCAGTACTTC. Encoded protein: CASSFSSGSYEQYF.

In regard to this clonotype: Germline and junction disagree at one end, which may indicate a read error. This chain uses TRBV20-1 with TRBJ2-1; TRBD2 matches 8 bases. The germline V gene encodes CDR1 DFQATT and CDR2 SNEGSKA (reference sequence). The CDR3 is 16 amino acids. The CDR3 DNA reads TGCTGTGCTAGAGAGACCTTCACTAGCGGTCGGAATGAGCAGTTCTTC. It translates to CCARETFTSGRNEQFF.

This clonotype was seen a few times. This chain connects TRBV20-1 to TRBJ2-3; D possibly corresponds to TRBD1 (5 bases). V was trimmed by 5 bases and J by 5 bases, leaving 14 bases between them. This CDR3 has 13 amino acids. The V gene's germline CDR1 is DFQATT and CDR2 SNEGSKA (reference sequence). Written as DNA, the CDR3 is TGCAGTGCTGCCAGGGTTGGAGAAGATACGCAGTATTTT. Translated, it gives CSAARVGEDTQYF.

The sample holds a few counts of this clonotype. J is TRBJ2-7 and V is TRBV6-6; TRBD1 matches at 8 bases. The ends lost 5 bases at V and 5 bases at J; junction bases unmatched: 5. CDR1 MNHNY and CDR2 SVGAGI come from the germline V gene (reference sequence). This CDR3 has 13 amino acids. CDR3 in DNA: TGTGCCAGCAGTAGTGGGACAGGCGACGAGCAGTACTTC. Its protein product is CASSSGTGDEQYF.

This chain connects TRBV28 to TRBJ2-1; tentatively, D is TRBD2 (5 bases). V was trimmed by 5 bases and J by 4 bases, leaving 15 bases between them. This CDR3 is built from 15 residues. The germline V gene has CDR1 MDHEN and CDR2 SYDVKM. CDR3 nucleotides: TGTGCCAGCAGTGCCCGGACTTTCTCGTACAATGAGCAGTTCTTC. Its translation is CASSARTFSYNEQFF. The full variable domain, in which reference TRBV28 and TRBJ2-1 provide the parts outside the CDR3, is DVKVTQSSRYLVKRTGEKVFLECVQDMDHENMFWYRQDPGLGLRLIYFSYDVKMKEKGDIPEGYSVSREKKERFSLILESASTNQTSMYLCASSARTFSYNEQFFGPGTRLTVL.

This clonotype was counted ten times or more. The CDR3 bases are TGCAGCTGGGCGGGGGCGAACACCGGGGAGCTGTTTTTT. Its translation: CSWAGANTGELFF. This sequence joins TRBV29-1 and TRBJ2-2; 7 bases match TRBD2. The CDR3 totals 13 residues. With V trimmed by 8 bases and J by 0 bases, 3 bases remained unmatched. The germline V gene encodes CDR1 SQVTM and CDR2 ANQGSEA.

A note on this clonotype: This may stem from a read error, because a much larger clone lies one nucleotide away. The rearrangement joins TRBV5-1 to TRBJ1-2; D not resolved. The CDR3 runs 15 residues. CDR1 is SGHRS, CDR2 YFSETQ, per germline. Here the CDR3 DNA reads TGCACCAGCAGCTTGTCTCTGTCGGGGAACTATGGCTACACCTTC. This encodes CTSSLSLSGNYGYTF.

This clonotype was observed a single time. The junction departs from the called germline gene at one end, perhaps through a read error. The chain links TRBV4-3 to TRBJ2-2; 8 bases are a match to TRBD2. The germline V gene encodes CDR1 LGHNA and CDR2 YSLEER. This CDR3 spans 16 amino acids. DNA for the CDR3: TGCTCCAGCAGCCAAGGACCCGGGGGGGTCTCCGGGGAGCTGTTTTTT. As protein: CSSSQGPGGVSGELFF.

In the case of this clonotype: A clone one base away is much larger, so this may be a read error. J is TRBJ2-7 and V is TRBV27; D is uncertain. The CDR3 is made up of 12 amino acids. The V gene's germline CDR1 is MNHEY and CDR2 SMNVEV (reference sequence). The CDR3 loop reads CASSLSGAEQHF. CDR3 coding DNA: TGTGCCAGCAGTTTATCTGGCGCCGAGCAGCACTTC.

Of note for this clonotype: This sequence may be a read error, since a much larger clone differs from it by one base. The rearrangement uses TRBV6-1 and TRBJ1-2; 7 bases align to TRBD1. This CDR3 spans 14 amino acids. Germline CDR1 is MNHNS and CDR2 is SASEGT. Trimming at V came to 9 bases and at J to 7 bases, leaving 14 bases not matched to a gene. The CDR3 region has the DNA TGTGCCAGTCGCGTTGGACAGGCGTGCGGTGGCTACACCTTC. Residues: CASRVGQACGGYTF.

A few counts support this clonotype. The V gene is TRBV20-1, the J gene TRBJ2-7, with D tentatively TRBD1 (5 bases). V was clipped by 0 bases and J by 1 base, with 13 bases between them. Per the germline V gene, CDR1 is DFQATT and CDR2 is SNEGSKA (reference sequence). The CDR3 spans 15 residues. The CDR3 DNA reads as TGCAGTGCTAGAGATCAGGGTAGCCCATCCTACGAGCAGTACTTC. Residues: CSARDQGSPSYEQYF.

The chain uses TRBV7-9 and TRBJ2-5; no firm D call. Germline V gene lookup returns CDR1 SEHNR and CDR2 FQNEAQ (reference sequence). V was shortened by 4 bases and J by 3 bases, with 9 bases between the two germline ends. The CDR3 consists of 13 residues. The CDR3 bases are TGTGCCAGCAGCTCCTGGGCAGAAGAGACCCAGTACTTC. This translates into CASSSWAEETQYF.

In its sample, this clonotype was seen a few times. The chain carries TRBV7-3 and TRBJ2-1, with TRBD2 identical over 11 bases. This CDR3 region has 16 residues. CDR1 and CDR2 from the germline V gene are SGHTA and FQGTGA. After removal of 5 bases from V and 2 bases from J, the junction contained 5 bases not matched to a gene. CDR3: CASSLLAGEPYNEQFF. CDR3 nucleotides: TGTGCCAGCAGCCTACTAGCGGGAGAACCCTACAATGAGCAGTTCTTC.

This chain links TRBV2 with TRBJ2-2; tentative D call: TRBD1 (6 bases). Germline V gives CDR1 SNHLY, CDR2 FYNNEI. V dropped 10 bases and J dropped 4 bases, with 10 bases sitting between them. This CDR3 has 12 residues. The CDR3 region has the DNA TGTGCCATATACAGGGCCACCGGGGAGCTGTTTTTT. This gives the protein CAIYRATGELFF.